This passage covers 27 T cell receptor beta chains from one sample sequenced in a study of molecular identifiers for immune sequencing clone quantification. In TCRdb, the PCR reads were re-called with MiXCR into one record per CDR3 protein. Of approximately 630,000 distinct CDR3 sequences listed, roughly 25% were seen once; the top ten hold about 0.73%. The sequencing input was naive CD8+ T cells from blood, with Jurkat cell RNA spiked in. Subset indicated: FACS-sorted CD8+CD4-CCR7+CD45RA+ naive T cells. The receptors come from a human donor in good health. Some libraries in this study had Jurkat cell RNA spiked in.

This clonotype was found many times. The chain combines TRBV7-9 with TRBJ2-7, with 10 bases fitting TRBD2. The CDR3 length is 17 residues. Per germline, CDR1 SEHNR and CDR2 FQNEAQ (reference sequence). With V trimmed by 2 bases and J by 7 bases, 14 bases remained unmatched. The CDR3 coding sequence is TGTGCCAGCAGCTTACTGGGGGTAGCTAGCGGGAGCACAGAGCAGTACTTC. Translation gives CASSLLGVASGSTEQYF. Based on the CDR3 plus reference TRBV7-9 and TRBJ2-7, the full variable domain is DTGVSQNPRHKITKRGQNVTFRCDPISEHNRLYWYRQTLGQGPEFLTYFQNEAQLEKSRLLSDRFSAERPKGSFSTLEIQRTEQGDSAMYLCASSLLGVASGSTEQYFGPGTRLTVT.

In regard to this clonotype: A read error is likely, as this CDR3 ends without the conserved phenylalanine or tryptophan. This rearrangement joins TRBV5-6 to TRBJ1-1, with D maybe TRBD1 (5 bases). Germline lookup yields CDR1 SGHDT and CDR2 YYEEEE. V lost 0 bases to trimming and J lost 9 bases, with 9 bases between them. The CDR3 length is 12 residues. The CDR3 sequence is CASSLADTKAFL. The CDR3 coding sequence is TGTGCCAGCAGCTTGGCGGACACAAAAGCTTTCCTT.

This clonotype was seen many times. V usage is TRBV3-1 and J usage is TRBJ1-1; D is perhaps TRBD1 (5 bases). V was trimmed by 2 bases and J by 3 bases, leaving 13 bases between them. The CDR3 has 15 amino acids. Germline V gene sequence: CDR1 LGHDT, CDR2 YNNKEL (reference sequence). The CDR3 spells CASSQRGGEDTEAFF. The CDR3 bases are TGTGCCAGCAGCCAACGGGGGGGAGAGGACACTGAAGCTTTCTTT.

This chain uses TRBV27 with TRBJ2-2; 13 bases are shared with TRBD2. The V gene end was trimmed by 4 bases and the J gene end by 6 bases; junction bases not matched to a gene: 8. Germline CDR1 and CDR2: MNHEY and SMNVEV (reference sequence). The CDR3 runs to 17 residues. CDR3 sequence reads: CASSYLGLAGSSGELFF. The CDR3 region has the DNA TGTGCCAGCAGTTACCTGGGACTAGCGGGAAGTTCCGGGGAGCTGTTTTTT.

This clonotype showed up just a few times. The chain recombines TRBV6-2 or TRBV6-3 with TRBJ1-4; D may be TRBD1 (5 bases). CDR1 and CDR2 from the germline V gene are MNHEY and SVGEGT. The CDR3 contains 15 residues. V lost 5 bases to trimming and J lost 4 bases, with 14 bases between them. The CDR3 protein is CASSDDRDYNEKLFF. In DNA form, the CDR3 reads TGTGCCAGCAGTGACGACAGAGACTATAATGAAAAACTGTTTTTT.

This chain joins TRBV21-1 and TRBJ1-2. TRBV21-1 corresponds to a pseudogene. The CDR3 length is 15 residues. This CDR3 is CASSKDGIQSYGHTF. CDR3 bases: TGTGCCAGCAGCAAAGATGGGATTCAGAGTTATGGCCACACCTTC.

In regard to this clonotype: This clone may be a read error of a much larger clone one base away. A read error is likely, as this CDR3 ends without the conserved phenylalanine or tryptophan. In nucleotides, the CDR3 is TGTGCCAGCTCCGCCCTTGGCCCCCTCACAGATACGCAGTATTAT. Amino acids: CASSALGPLTDTQYY. This chain joins TRBV25-1 and TRBJ2-3; D is uncertain. V was shortened by 8 bases and J by 2 bases, with 17 bases between the two germline ends. The CDR3 extends over 15 amino acids. Per germline, CDR1 MGHDK and CDR2 SYGVNS.

This clonotype has more than one count but fewer than ten. The chain links TRBV19 to TRBJ1-5; D perhaps matches TRBD1 (5 bases). V lost 3 bases and J 2 bases, leaving 11 bases between the germline ends. This CDR3 region has 15 residues. Germline loops: CDR1 LNHDA, CDR2 SQIVND (reference sequence). The CDR3 loop reads CASSIAGHGNQPQHF. The CDR3 nucleotides read TGTGCCAGTAGTATCGCGGGGCACGGCAATCAGCCCCAGCATTTT.

This clonotype has just one count. One base away lies a much larger clone, so this may be a sequencing read error. The chain has TRBV7-9 and TRBJ2-1; weak D call: TRBD2 (6 bases). Germline CDR1 and CDR2: SEHNR and FQNEAQ (reference sequence). CDR3 length equals 15 residues. In DNA, the CDR3 is TGTGCCAGCAGCTTTACAGTCGGGGGAGACAATGCGCAGTTCTTC. Translating gives CASSFTVGGDNAQFF.

This clonotype was detected many times. The V call is TRBV6-2 or TRBV6-3, the J call TRBJ2-7; no reliable D call. The CDR3 has 13 amino acids. V shed 0 bases and J shed 3 bases, with 6 bases lying between them. CDR1 MNHEY and CDR2 SVGEGT come from the germline V gene. The CDR3 sequence is CASSYSYSYEQYF. The CDR3 coding sequence is TGTGCCAGCAGTTACTCGTACAGCTACGAGCAGTACTTC.

This clonotype was detected a few times. The V gene is TRBV7-2, the J gene TRBJ1-1; D is unresolved. The V end lost 8 bases, the J end lost 2 bases, and 15 bases lay between the germline ends. The V gene's germline CDR1 is SGHTA and CDR2 FQGNSA. The CDR3 has 14 residues. CDR3 coding DNA: TGTGCCAGCGCCCCCCGATGGGCAAACACTGAAGCTTTCTTT. It codes for CASAPRWANTEAFF.

This clonotype was detected only a few times. The rearrangement links TRBV12-3 or TRBV12-4 to TRBJ2-7, with TRBD1 identical over 9 bases. V gave up 6 bases and J gave up 3 bases; unmatched junction bases: 3. The CDR3 is 13 amino acids. This CDR3 is CASRNRGHYEQYF. The CDR3 DNA reads TGTGCCAGCAGGAACAGGGGGCACTACGAGCAGTACTTC.

For this clonotype: Relative to the germline gene, one junction end is altered; a read error may explain this. The chain combines TRBV14 with TRBJ2-4; the D is unclear. CDR3 size: 13 residues. Per the germline V gene, CDR1 is SGHDN and CDR2 is FVKESK. CDR3 DNA: TGTGCCGGCAGCGAGGCCACTAAAAACATTCAGTACTTC. Amino acids: CAGSEATKNIQYF.

This clonotype showed up many times. The rearrangement uses TRBV5-1 and TRBJ2-3, with 9 bases that match TRBD2. The CDR3 runs to 15 residues. The germline gives CDR1 SGHRS, CDR2 YFSETQ. J was trimmed by 2 bases and V by 4 bases; bases with no gene match: 5. CDR3 in DNA: TGCGCCAGCAGCCAGACTAGCGGCTACACAGATACGCAGTATTTT. As protein: CASSQTSGYTDTQYF.

Note on this clonotype: This could be a read error, since a much larger clone is one nucleotide away. The chain combines TRBV7-9 with TRBJ1-4; D ambiguous. CDR1 is SEHNR, CDR2 FQNEAQ, per germline (reference sequence). This CDR3 has 15 residues. DNA of the CDR3: TGTGCCAGCAGCTTAGTGGGGTCGCCGAATGAAAGACTGTTTTTT. This encodes CASSLVGSPNERLFF. Looking up the rest from reference TRBV7-9 and TRBJ1-4 gives the full variable domain: DTGVSQNPRHKITKRGQNVTFRCDPISEHNRLYWYRQTLGQGPEFLTYFQNEAQLEKSRLLSDRFSAERPKGSFSTLEIQRTEQGDSAMYLCASSLVGSPNERLFFGSGTQLSVL.

This clonotype was recorded a few times. The gene calls are TRBV9 and TRBJ2-1, with 10 bases that match TRBD2. With 1 base clipped from V and 8 bases from J, the junction kept 12 bases outside the gene matches. Germline CDR1 SGDLS, CDR2 YYNGEE. The CDR3 has 17 residues. The CDR3 bases are TGTGCCAGCAGCGTAAACCTAGCGGGGGCCATTTTGGATGAGCAGTTCTTC. Protein product: CASSVNLAGAILDEQFF. Variable domain in full (rest from reference TRBV9 and TRBJ2-1): DSGVTQTPKHLITATGQRVTLRCSPRSGDLSVYWYQQSLDQGLQFLIQYYNGEERAKGNILERFSAQQFPDLHSELNLSSLELGDSALYFCASSVNLAGAILDEQFFGPGTRLTVL.

Details on this clonotype: Without the conserved terminal phenylalanine or tryptophan, this CDR3 likely stems from a read error. The rearrangement uses TRBV6-1 and TRBJ1-3; 7 bases match TRBD1. This CDR3 contains 14 residues. Germline V gives CDR1 MNHNS, CDR2 SASEGT. Trimming at V came to 7 bases and at J to 3 bases, leaving 6 bases not matched to a gene. The CDR3 DNA sequence: TGTGCCAGCATGATGACAGGGCATGGAAACACCATATATTCT. As protein: CASMMTGHGNTIYS.

This clonotype came up a few times. The chain is built from TRBV12-3 or TRBV12-4 and TRBJ1-1; D is undetermined. V lost 1 base to trimming and J lost 5 bases, with 8 bases between them. The CDR3 is 13 amino acids. As DNA, the CDR3 is TGTGCCAGCAGTTTAGGTGAGCTGACTGAAGCTTTCTTT. This gives the protein CASSLGELTEAFF.

This clonotype was found a few times. The CDR3 coding sequence is TGTGCCAGCAGTTACGGGCCAGAAGCCTACGAGCAGTACTTC. This sequence encodes CASSYGPEAYEQYF. The chain is built from TRBV6-2 or TRBV6-3 and TRBJ2-7, with D unclear. Trimming stripped 2 bases from V and 2 bases from J, with 10 bases between. CDR1 is MNHEY, CDR2 SVGEGT, per germline. This CDR3 comprises 14 residues.

This clonotype was counted between two and nine times. The chain is built from TRBV19 and TRBJ2-2; 10 bases map to TRBD1. The V gene's germline CDR1 is LNHDA and CDR2 SQIVND (reference sequence). The CDR3 totals 14 residues. V dropped 10 bases and J dropped 3; count of bases not matched to a gene: 5. The chain's CDR3 is CATRQGAYTGELFF. The CDR3 DNA reads TGTGCCACTAGACAGGGGGCCTACACCGGGGAGCTGTTTTTT.

V is TRBV20-1 and J is TRBJ1-6; maybe TRBD1 (6 bases). The germline V and J ends were trimmed by 0 bases and 12 bases, with 15 bases remaining between them. The germline gives CDR1 DFQATT, CDR2 SNEGSKA (reference sequence). There are 14 residues in the CDR3. The CDR3 DNA reads as TGCAGTGCTAGAGATTCAGGGGTGGATTTACCCCTCCACTTT. Protein: CSARDSGVDLPLHF.

This clonotype was observed many times. The chain has TRBV2 and TRBJ2-7, with TRBD1 identical over 10 bases. With V trimmed by 8 bases and J by 6 bases, 7 bases remained unmatched. Germline-derived CDR1 and CDR2 are SNHLY and FYNNEI. CDR3 length: 13 amino acids. CDR3 nucleotide sequence: TGTGCCAGCTGGTTCGGGACAGGGGCCGAGCAGTACTTC. Protein product: CASWFGTGAEQYF.

Ten or more counts support this clonotype. The rearrangement joins TRBV2 to TRBJ2-4; D uncertain. The V gene lost 1 base and the J gene lost 8 bases, with 9 bases spanning the gap. The germline CDR1 and CDR2 sequences are SNHLY and FYNNEI. The CDR3 length is 13 residues. The CDR3 DNA reads TGTGCCAGCAGTGAAGGCCCCCTCCACATTCAGTACTTC. Its translation: CASSEGPLHIQYF.

The chain joins TRBV19 to TRBJ1-2; D possibly corresponds to TRBD1 (5 bases). Trimming removed 5 bases from V and 8 bases from J, with 9 bases in between. Germline V lookup: CDR1 LNHDA, CDR2 SQIVND (reference sequence). This CDR3 has 11 residues. The CDR3 region has the DNA TGTGCCAGTAGTTCAGGGTTGGGCTACACCTTC. Protein product: CASSSGLGYTF. The full variable domain, rest sourced from reference TRBV19 and TRBJ1-2, is DGGITQSPKYLFRKEGQNVTLSCEQNLNHDAMYWYRQDPGQGLRLIYYSQIVNDFQKGDIAEGYSVSREKKESFPLTVTSAQKNPTAFYLCASSSGLGYTFGSGTRLTVV.

This clonotype was counted only a few times. The CDR3 sequence: CASRDRTGGAYEQYF. In DNA, the CDR3 is TGTGCCAGCAGGGACCGGACAGGGGGCGCCTACGAGCAGTACTTC. The chain links TRBV28 to TRBJ2-7; 11 nucleotides line up with TRBD1. Per germline, CDR1 MDHEN and CDR2 SYDVKM. The CDR3 spans 15 residues. V dropped 6 bases and J dropped 2; count of bases not matched to a gene: 6.

This clonotype appeared a few times. This chain joins TRBV19 and TRBJ2-7; 11 nucleotides line up with TRBD2. Germline V gene sequence: CDR1 LNHDA, CDR2 SQIVND (reference sequence). J lost 7 bases, V lost 2 bases, and 7 bases had no gene match. The CDR3 has 15 residues. The CDR3 DNA reads TGTGCCAGTAGTATAATAGCGGGAGGGCCCGGGGAGCAGTACTTC. Residues: CASSIIAGGPGEQYF.

The sample holds many counts of this clonotype. The rearrangement links TRBV7-6 to TRBJ2-6, with 9 bases identical to TRBD2. In germline, CDR1 is SGHVS, CDR2 FNYEAQ. This CDR3 region has 18 residues. J gave up 0 bases and V 1 base, and 4 bases lay outside the gene matches. CDR3 region: CASSLVLAGYSGANVLTF. The CDR3 nucleotides are TGTGCCAGCAGCTTAGTACTAGCGGGTTACTCTGGGGCCAACGTCCTGACTTTC.